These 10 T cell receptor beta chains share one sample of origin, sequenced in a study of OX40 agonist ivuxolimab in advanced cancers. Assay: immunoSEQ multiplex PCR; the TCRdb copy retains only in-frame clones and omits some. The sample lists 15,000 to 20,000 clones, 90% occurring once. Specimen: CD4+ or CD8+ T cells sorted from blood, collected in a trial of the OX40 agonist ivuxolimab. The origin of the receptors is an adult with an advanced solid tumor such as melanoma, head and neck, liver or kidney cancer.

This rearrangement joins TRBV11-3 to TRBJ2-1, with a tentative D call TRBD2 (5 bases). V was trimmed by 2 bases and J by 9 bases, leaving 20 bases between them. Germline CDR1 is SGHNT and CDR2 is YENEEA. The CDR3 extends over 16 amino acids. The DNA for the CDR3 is TGTGCCAGCAGCTTAAGGTCGGCGGAGGTGGTTGTTGAGCAGTTCTTC. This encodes CASSLRSAEVVVEQFF.

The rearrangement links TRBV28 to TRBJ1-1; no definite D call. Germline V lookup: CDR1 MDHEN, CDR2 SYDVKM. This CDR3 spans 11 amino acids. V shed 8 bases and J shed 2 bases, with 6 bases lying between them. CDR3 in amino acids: CASHTNTEAFF. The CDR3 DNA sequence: TGTGCCAGCCACACTAACACTGAAGCTTTCTTT.

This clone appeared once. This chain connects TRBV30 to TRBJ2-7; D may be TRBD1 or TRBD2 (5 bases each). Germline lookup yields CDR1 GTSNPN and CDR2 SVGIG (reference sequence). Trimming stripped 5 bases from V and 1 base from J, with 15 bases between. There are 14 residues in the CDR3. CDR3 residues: CAWAPGRSSYEQYF. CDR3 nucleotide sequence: TGTGCCTGGGCCCCGGGACGTTCGTCCTACGAGCAGTACTTC.

The chain's CDR3 is CATSEGLGGYSPLHF. The CDR3 nucleotides are TGTGCCACCAGCGAAGGGTTGGGGGGTTATTCACCCCTCCACTTT. The genes are TRBV15 and TRBJ1-6; D may be TRBD1 (5 bases). This CDR3 is 15 amino acids long. V gave up 5 bases and J gave up 8 bases, with 16 bases separating them. Germline V gives CDR1 LNHNV, CDR2 YYDKDF (reference sequence).

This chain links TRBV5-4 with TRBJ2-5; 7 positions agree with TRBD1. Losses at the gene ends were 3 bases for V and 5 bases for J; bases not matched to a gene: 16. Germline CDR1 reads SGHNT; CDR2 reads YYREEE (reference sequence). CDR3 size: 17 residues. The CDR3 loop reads CASSSDVVQGSSETQYF. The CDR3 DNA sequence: TGTGCCAGCAGCTCAGACGTTGTACAGGGGAGCTCGGAGACCCAGTACTTC.

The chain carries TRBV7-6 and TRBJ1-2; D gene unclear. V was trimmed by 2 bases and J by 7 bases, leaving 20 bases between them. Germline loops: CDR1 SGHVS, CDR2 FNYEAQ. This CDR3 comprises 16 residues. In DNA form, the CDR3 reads TGTGCCAGCAGCTTACTGACGGTTCTTGCTACTAGTGGCTACACCTTC. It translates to CASSLLTVLATSGYTF.

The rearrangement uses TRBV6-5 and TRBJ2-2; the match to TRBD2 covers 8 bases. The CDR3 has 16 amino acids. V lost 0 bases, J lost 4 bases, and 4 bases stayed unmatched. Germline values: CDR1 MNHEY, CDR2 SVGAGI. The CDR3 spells CASSYSPSGPTGELFF. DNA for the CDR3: TGTGCCAGCAGTTACTCTCCTAGCGGGCCCACCGGGGAGCTGTTTTTT.

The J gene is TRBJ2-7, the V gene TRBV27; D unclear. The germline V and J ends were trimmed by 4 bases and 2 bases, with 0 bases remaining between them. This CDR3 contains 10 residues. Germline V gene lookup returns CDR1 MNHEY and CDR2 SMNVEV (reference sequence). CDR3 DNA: TGTGCCAGCAGTTCCTACGAGCAGTACTTC. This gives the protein CASSSYEQYF.

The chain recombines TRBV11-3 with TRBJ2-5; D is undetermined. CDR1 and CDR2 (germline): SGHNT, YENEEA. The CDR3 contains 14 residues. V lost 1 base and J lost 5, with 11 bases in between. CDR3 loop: CASSLVANGETQYF. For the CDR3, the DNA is TGTGCCAGCAGCTTAGTTGCAAACGGGGAGACCCAGTACTTC.

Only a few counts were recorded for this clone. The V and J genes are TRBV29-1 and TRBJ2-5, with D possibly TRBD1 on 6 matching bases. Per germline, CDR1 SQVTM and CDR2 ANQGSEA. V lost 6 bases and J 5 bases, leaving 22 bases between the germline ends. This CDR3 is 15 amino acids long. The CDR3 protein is CSVAITAPQGETQYF. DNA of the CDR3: TGCAGCGTCGCCATAACAGCGCCCCAGGGGGAGACCCAGTACTTC.